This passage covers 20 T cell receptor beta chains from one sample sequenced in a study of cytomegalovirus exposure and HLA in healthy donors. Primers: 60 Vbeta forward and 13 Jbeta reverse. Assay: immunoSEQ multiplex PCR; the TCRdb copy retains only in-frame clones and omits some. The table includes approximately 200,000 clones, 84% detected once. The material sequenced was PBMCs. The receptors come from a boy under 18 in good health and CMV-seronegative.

CDR3 region: CASSFGSPYEQYF. The DNA for the CDR3 is TGTGCCAGCAGTTTTGGCAGTCCCTACGAGCAGTACTTC. The chain combines TRBV27 with TRBJ2-7; D is ambiguous. The V gene's germline CDR1 is MNHEY and CDR2 SMNVEV (reference sequence). This CDR3 comprises 13 residues. Trimming stripped 3 bases from V and 2 bases from J, with 8 bases between.

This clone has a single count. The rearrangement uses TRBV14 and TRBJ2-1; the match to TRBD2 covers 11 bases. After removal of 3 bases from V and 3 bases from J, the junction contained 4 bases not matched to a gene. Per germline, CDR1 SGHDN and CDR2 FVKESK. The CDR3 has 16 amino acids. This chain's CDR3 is CASSHSGTSGYNEQFF. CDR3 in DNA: TGTGCCAGCAGCCACTCCGGGACTAGCGGCTACAATGAGCAGTTCTTC.

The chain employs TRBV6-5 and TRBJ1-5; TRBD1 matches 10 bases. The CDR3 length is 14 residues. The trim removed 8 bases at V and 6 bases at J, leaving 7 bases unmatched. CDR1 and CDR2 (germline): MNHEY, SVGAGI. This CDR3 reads CASSGTGDVQPQHF. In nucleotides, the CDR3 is TGTGCCAGCTCCGGGACAGGGGATGTTCAGCCCCAGCATTTT.

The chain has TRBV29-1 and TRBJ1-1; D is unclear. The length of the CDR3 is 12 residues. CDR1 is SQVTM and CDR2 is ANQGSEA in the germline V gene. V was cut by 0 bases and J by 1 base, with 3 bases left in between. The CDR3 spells CSVEDRNTEAFF. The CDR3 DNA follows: TGCAGCGTTGAAGACAGGAACACTGAAGCTTTCTTT.

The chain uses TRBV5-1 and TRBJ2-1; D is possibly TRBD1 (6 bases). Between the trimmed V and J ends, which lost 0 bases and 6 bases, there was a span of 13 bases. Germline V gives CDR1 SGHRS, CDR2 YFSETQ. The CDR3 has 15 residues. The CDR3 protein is CASSLVGMGANEQFF. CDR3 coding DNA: TGCGCCAGCAGCTTGGTGGGGATGGGGGCCAATGAGCAGTTCTTC.

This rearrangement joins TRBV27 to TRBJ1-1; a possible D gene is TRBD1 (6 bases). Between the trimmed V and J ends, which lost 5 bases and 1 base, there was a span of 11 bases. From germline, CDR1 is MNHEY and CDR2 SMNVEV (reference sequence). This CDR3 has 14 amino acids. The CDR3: CASSQGLRNTEAFF. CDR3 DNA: TGTGCCAGCAGTCAGGGGTTGAGGAACACTGAAGCTTTCTTT.

CDR3 protein: CSVVPGSGYTF. The DNA of the CDR3 is TGCAGCGTTGTGCCGGGGTCCGGCTACACCTTC. V gene TRBV29-1 combines with J gene TRBJ1-2; no clear D. Germline assignment: CDR1 SQVTM and CDR2 ANQGSEA. The CDR3 consists of 11 residues. V lost 4 bases and J 8 bases, leaving 11 bases between the germline ends.

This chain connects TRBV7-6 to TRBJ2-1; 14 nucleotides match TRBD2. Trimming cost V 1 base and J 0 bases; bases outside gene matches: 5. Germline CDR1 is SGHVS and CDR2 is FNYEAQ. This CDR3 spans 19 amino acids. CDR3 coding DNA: TGTGCCAGCAGCTTAGGGACTAGCGGGAGGATTAGCTCCTACAATGAGCAGTTCTTC. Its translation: CASSLGTSGRISSYNEQFF.

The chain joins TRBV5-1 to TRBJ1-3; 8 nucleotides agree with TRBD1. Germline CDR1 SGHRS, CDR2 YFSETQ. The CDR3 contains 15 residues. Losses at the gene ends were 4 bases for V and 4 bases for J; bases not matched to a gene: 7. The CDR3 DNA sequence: TGCGCCAGCAGCCCGAGGACAGGGTCAGGAAACACCATATATTTT. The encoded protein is CASSPRTGSGNTIYF.

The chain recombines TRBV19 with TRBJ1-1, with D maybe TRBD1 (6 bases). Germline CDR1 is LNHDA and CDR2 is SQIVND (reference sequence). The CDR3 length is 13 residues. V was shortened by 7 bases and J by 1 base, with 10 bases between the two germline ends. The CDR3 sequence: CASTRRGNTEAFF. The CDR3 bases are TGTGCCAGTACCCGCAGGGGGAACACTGAAGCTTTCTTT. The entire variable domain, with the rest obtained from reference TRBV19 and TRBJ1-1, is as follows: DGGITQSPKYLFRKEGQNVTLSCEQNLNHDAMYWYRQDPGQGLRLIYYSQIVNDFQKGDIAEGYSVSREKKESFPLTVTSAQKNPTAFYLCASTRRGNTEAFFGQGTRLTVV.

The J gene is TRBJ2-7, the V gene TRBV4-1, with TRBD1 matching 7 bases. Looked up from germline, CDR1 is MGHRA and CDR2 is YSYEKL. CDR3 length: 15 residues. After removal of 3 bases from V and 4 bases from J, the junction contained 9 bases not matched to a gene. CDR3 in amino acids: CASSQTTGITYEQYF. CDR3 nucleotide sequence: TGCGCCAGCAGCCAGACGACAGGGATAACGTACGAGCAGTACTTC.

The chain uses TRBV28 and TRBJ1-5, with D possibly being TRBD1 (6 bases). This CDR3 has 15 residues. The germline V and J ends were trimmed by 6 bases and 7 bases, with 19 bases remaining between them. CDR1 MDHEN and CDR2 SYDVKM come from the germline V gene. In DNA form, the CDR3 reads TGTGCCAGCAGCCCCCCGACAGGTATAGGACAGCCCCAGCATTTT. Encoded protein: CASSPPTGIGQPQHF.

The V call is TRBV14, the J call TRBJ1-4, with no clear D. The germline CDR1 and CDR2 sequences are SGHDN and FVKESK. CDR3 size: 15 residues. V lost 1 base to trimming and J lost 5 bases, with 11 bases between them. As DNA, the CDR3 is TGTGCCAGCAGCCAAGGGTCGGGGTGGAATGAAAAACTGTTTTTT. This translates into CASSQGSGWNEKLFF.

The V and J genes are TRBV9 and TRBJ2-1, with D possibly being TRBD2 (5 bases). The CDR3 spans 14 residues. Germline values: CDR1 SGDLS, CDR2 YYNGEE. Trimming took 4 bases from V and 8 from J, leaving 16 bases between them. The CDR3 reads CASSLSLVPHEQFF. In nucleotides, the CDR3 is TGTGCCAGCAGCTTGTCACTAGTTCCCCATGAGCAGTTCTTC.

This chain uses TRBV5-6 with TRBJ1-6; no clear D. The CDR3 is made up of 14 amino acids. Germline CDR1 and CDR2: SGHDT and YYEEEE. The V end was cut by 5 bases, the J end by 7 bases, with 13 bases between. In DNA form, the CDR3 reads TGTGCCAGCAGTCTCGGTCCCACGAATTCACCCCTCCACTTT. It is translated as CASSLGPTNSPLHF.

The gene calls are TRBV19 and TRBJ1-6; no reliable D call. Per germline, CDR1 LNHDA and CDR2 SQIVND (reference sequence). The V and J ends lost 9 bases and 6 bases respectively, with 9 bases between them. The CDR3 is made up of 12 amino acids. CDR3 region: CASRRGNSPLHF. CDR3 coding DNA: TGTGCCAGCCGCAGAGGTAATTCACCCCTCCACTTT.

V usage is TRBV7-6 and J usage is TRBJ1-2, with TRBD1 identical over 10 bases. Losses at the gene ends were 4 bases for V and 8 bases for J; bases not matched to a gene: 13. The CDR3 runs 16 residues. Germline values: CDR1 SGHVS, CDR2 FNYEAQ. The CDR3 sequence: CASSSLLDRGLRGYTF. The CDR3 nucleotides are TGTGCCAGCAGCTCCTTATTAGACAGGGGGCTAAGGGGCTACACCTTC.

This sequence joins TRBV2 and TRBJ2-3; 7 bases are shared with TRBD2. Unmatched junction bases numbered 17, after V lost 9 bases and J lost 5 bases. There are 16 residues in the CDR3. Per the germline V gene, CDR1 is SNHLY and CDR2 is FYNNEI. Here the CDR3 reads CARRQGREFPGDTQYF. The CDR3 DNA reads TGTGCCAGGAGACAAGGGCGGGAGTTCCCGGGAGATACGCAGTATTTT.

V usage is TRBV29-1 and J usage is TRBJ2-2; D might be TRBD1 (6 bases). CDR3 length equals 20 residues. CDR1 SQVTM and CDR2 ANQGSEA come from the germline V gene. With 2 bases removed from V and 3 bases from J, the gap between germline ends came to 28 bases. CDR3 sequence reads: CSVERGTAGEWKCDTGELFF. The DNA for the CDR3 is TGCAGCGTTGAAAGGGGGACCGCAGGGGAGTGGAAATGCGACACCGGGGAGCTGTTTTTT.

This CDR3 is CASTRGAYEQYF. The CDR3 DNA reads TGTGCCAGCACCAGAGGCGCCTACGAGCAGTACTTC. The chain is built from TRBV2 and TRBJ2-7; D remains ambiguous. Trimming removed 7 bases at V and 2 bases at J, with 9 bases between. The CDR3 totals 12 residues. The germline CDR1 and CDR2 sequences are SNHLY and FYNNEI.